The next 26 T cell receptor beta chains were all read from a single sample in a study of shared clonotypes between healthy human individuals. Assay used: immunoSEQ multiplex PCR; TCRdb lists only in-frame clones, some missing. The table shows around 940,000 clones, with over 60% occurring only once. The sequenced sample consisted of memory CD4+ T cells sorted from blood. Specified subset: CD45RA-negative fraction. The receptor set was obtained from a man aged 18 to 35 in good health.

This clone has just a few counts. This sequence joins TRBV2 and TRBJ1-2; D possibly corresponds to TRBD1 (6 bases). This CDR3 comprises 12 residues. Germline V gene sequence: CDR1 SNHLY, CDR2 FYNNEI. Between the trimmed V and J ends, which lost 10 bases and 4 bases, there was a span of 13 bases. This CDR3 reads CAIGGRTYGYTF. CDR3 nucleotide sequence: TGTGCCATAGGGGGGCGGACCTATGGCTACACCTTC.

This clone was seen ten or more times. The V and J genes are TRBV28 and TRBJ1-1, with D unclear. Germline V CDR1 and CDR2: MDHEN, SYDVKM. The CDR3 spans 14 residues. Trimming stripped 2 bases from V and 2 bases from J, with 9 bases between. The CDR3 DNA is TGTGCCAGCAGTTTACCCACAGTCAACACTGAAGCTTTCTTT. This codes for CASSLPTVNTEAFF.

The CDR3 loop reads CASRGPGGSNTEAFF. The CDR3, as DNA: TGTGCCAGTCGAGGGCCAGGGGGCTCGAACACTGAAGCTTTCTTT. V usage is TRBV19 and J usage is TRBJ1-1; 8 bases align to TRBD1. The CDR3 totals 15 residues. V was clipped by 8 bases and J by 1 base; unmatched bases: 9. Germline V CDR1 and CDR2: LNHDA, SQIVND (reference sequence).

The chain recombines TRBV6-1 with TRBJ1-1; no clear D. V lost 4 bases, J lost 1 base, and 7 bases lay in between. Germline V lookup: CDR1 MNHNS, CDR2 SASEGT. The CDR3 runs to 13 residues. The CDR3 loop reads CASSVEQNTEAFF. In DNA, the CDR3 is TGTGCCAGCAGTGTAGAACAGAACACTGAAGCTTTCTTT.

The V and J genes are TRBV6-1 and TRBJ2-1; D perhaps matches TRBD1 (5 bases). The germline V and J ends were trimmed by 2 bases and 1 base, with 15 bases remaining between them. CDR1 is MNHNS and CDR2 is SASEGT in the germline V gene. This CDR3 is 17 amino acids long. CDR3 sequence reads: CASSEYYQGLSYNEQFF. In nucleotides, the CDR3 is TGTGCCAGCAGTGAATACTACCAGGGCCTTTCCTACAATGAGCAGTTCTTC.

V gene TRBV5-6 combines with J gene TRBJ2-7; D gene ambiguous. Germline values: CDR1 SGHDT, CDR2 YYEEEE. V was clipped by 4 bases and J by 5 bases, with 22 bases between them. This CDR3 has 16 residues. CDR3 in DNA: TGTGCCAGCAGCCCCTTCCGGGCAAGCTCACTCCACGAGCAGTACTTC. This encodes CASSPFRASSLHEQYF. Using reference TRBV5-6 and TRBJ2-7 for the parts outside the CDR3, the full variable domain is DAGVTQSPTHLIKTRGQQVTLRCSPKSGHDTVSWYQQALGQGPQFIFQYYEEEERQRGNFPDRFSGHQFPNYSSELNVNALLLGDSALYLCASSPFRASSLHEQYFGPGTRLTVT.

The rearrangement uses TRBV27 and TRBJ2-1; TRBD1 might be the D (5 bases). Trimming stripped 6 bases from V and 7 bases from J, with 16 bases between. Germline lookup yields CDR1 MNHEY and CDR2 SMNVEV (reference sequence). The CDR3 runs 14 residues. CDR3 nucleotides: TGTGCCAGCAGATCCTCTACAGGTTTTAATGAGCAGTTCTTC. Residues: CASRSSTGFNEQFF.

The chain employs TRBV7-2 and TRBJ2-2; TRBD2 is a possible D gene (6 bases). This CDR3 contains 15 residues. The V end was cut by 3 bases, the J end by 0 bases, with 8 bases between. Per the germline V gene, CDR1 is SGHTA and CDR2 is FQGNSA. The CDR3 sequence: CASSLTSTNTGELFF. The CDR3, as DNA: TGTGCCAGCAGCTTGACTAGTACGAACACCGGGGAGCTGTTTTTT.

The chain couples TRBV4-3 to TRBJ2-3; TRBD2 might be the D (5 bases). The CDR3 runs to 15 residues. Trimming took 0 bases from V and 6 from J, leaving 13 bases between them. Germline CDR1 LGHNA, CDR2 YSLEER. This chain's CDR3 is CASSQDPTGLDTQYF. In DNA, the CDR3 is TGCGCCAGCAGCCAAGATCCCACTGGACTGGATACGCAGTATTTT.

This chain connects TRBV19 to TRBJ2-7, with TRBD1 as a possible D gene (5 bases). V was clipped by 3 bases and J by 5 bases, with 14 bases between them. Germline V gene lookup returns CDR1 LNHDA and CDR2 SQIVND (reference sequence). The CDR3 has 14 residues. This chain's CDR3 is CASSIILQGDEQYF. DNA of the CDR3: TGTGCCAGTAGTATCATTTTACAAGGGGACGAGCAGTACTTC.

This clone was picked up a small number of times. The gene calls are TRBV18 and TRBJ1-5; D perhaps matches TRBD1 (5 bases). The V end lost 2 bases, the J end lost 6 bases, and 8 bases lay between the germline ends. The germline V gene has CDR1 KGHSH and CDR2 LQKENI. This CDR3 is built from 13 residues. The DNA of the CDR3 is TGTGCCAGCTCACCAGGGGACGGTCAGCCCCAGCATTTT. Translated: CASSPGDGQPQHF.

The rearrangement uses TRBV4-3 and TRBJ2-1; 7 bases align to TRBD1. Germline CDR1 LGHNA, CDR2 YSLEER. V lost 4 bases and J lost 2; bases outside the gene matches: 5. The CDR3 totals 15 residues. The CDR3 DNA sequence: TGCGCCAGCAGCCTAGAACAGGGGACCTACAATGAGCAGTTCTTC. Protein: CASSLEQGTYNEQFF.

Only a few counts were recorded for this clone. The genes are TRBV7-9 and TRBJ2-5, with D uncertain. Germline V CDR1 and CDR2: SEHNR, FQNEAQ (reference sequence). The ends were cut back, 3 bases at V and 5 bases at J, with 16 bases in the middle. CDR3 length equals 15 residues. The CDR3 protein is CASSFYTGSGETQYF. The DNA of the CDR3 is TGTGCCAGCAGCTTCTACACTGGCAGTGGGGAGACCCAGTACTTC.

The rearrangement links TRBV5-1 to TRBJ1-2, with D tentatively TRBD1 (6 bases). V was shortened by 4 bases and J by 8 bases, with 21 bases between the two germline ends. The CDR3 runs to 15 residues. Germline-derived CDR1 and CDR2 are SGHRS and YFSETQ. The CDR3 loop is CASSPDEGGVWGYTF. In DNA form, the CDR3 reads TGCGCCAGCAGCCCCGATGAAGGGGGTGTCTGGGGCTACACCTTC.

V is TRBV6-1 and J is TRBJ1-4; 7 nucleotides match TRBD1. V shed 0 bases, J shed 0 bases, and the junction held 1 base outside the gene matches. This CDR3 comprises 16 residues. Germline CDR1 reads MNHNS; CDR2 reads SASEGT. The chain's CDR3 is CASSEARGPTNEKLFF. For the CDR3, the DNA is TGTGCCAGCAGTGAAGCTAGGGGGCCAACTAATGAAAAACTGTTTTTT.

This chain links TRBV27 with TRBJ1-4; D is possibly TRBD1 (6 bases). Germline values: CDR1 MNHEY, CDR2 SMNVEV (reference sequence). Trimming removed 4 bases at V and 7 bases at J, with 13 bases between. The CDR3 runs to 14 residues. CDR3 DNA sequence: TGTGCCAGCAGTTATGGGGGCAGCGGTGAAAAACTGTTTTTT. Protein sequence: CASSYGGSGEKLFF.

The chain carries TRBV7-9 and TRBJ1-3; D might be TRBD1 (5 bases). The CDR3 consists of 14 residues. Germline V CDR1 and CDR2: SEHNR, FQNEAQ (reference sequence). V dropped 4 bases and J dropped 5 bases, with 12 bases sitting between them. The CDR3 loop reads CASSWDQNRNTIYF. The CDR3 DNA reads TGTGCCAGCAGCTGGGACCAGAATCGAAACACCATATATTTT.

The J gene is TRBJ2-7, the V gene TRBV4-1; 9 nucleotides line up with TRBD1. Germline values: CDR1 MGHRA, CDR2 YSYEKL. Germline trimming cut 1 base from V and 3 bases from J; bases unmatched to any gene: 4. This CDR3 has 15 residues. The CDR3 loop is CASSQVTGGIYEQYF. In nucleotides, the CDR3 is TGCGCCAGCAGCCAAGTGACAGGGGGGATCTACGAGCAGTACTTC.

CDR3 residues: CAISETRTGDPYEQYF. The CDR3 DNA is TGTGCCATCAGTGAGACGCGGACAGGGGATCCCTACGAGCAGTACTTC. The V and J genes are TRBV10-3 and TRBJ2-7, with TRBD1 matching 9 bases. Trimming removed 2 bases from V and 2 bases from J; junction bases left unmatched: 7. The germline gives CDR1 ENHRY, CDR2 SYGVKD. This CDR3 region has 16 residues.

The V and J genes are TRBV7-2 and TRBJ2-3; 11 bases are shared with TRBD2. Looked up from germline, CDR1 is SGHTA and CDR2 is FQGNSA. J lost 7 bases, V lost 10 bases, and 7 bases had no gene match. This CDR3 is built from 13 residues. CDR3 residues: CATKTSGVNTQYF. For the CDR3, the DNA is TGTGCCACCAAGACTAGCGGGGTGAATACGCAGTATTTT.

The CDR3 protein is CASSLLQNTEAFF. The CDR3, as DNA: TGCGCCAGCAGCCTACTACAGAACACTGAAGCTTTCTTT. The chain links TRBV5-1 to TRBJ1-1; D unclear. The CDR3 runs 13 residues. From germline, CDR1 is SGHRS and CDR2 YFSETQ. The V end was cut by 4 bases, the J end by 1 base, with 8 bases between.

This clone was seen a few times. The V call is TRBV5-1, the J call TRBJ1-4; the D gene is possibly TRBD1 (5 bases). CDR3 length equals 16 residues. V shed 4 bases and J shed 2 bases, with 15 bases lying between them. Per germline, CDR1 SGHRS and CDR2 YFSETQ. The CDR3 nucleotides are TGCGCCAGCAGCGCCGCACACAGGTCTACTAATGAAAAACTGTTTTTT. Amino acids: CASSAAHRSTNEKLFF.

The rearrangement joins TRBV7-9 to TRBJ2-5; unclear D gene. Trimming pared 8 bases from V and 7 bases from J, leaving 11 bases between. The CDR3 loop spans 11 amino acids. Germline V gives CDR1 SEHNR, CDR2 FQNEAQ (reference sequence). The CDR3 loop reads CASGVEATQYF. CDR3 nucleotide sequence: TGTGCCAGCGGGGTGGAAGCGACCCAGTACTTC.

This clone has only one observation. The chain links TRBV10-3 to TRBJ1-3; a possible D gene is TRBD1 (5 bases). Trimming took 4 bases from V and 3 from J, leaving 10 bases between them. CDR1 is ENHRY and CDR2 is SYGVKD in the germline V gene. This CDR3 region has 14 residues. The DNA of the CDR3 is TGTGCCATCAGTGGGCAGGGTAATGGAAACACCATATATTTT. This encodes CAISGQGNGNTIYF.

This clone has only a few counts. The chain joins TRBV19 to TRBJ2-7, with D possibly being TRBD1 (5 bases). CDR3 length equals 14 residues. The V end was cut by 3 bases, the J end by 1 base, with 10 bases between. Looked up from germline, CDR1 is LNHDA and CDR2 is SQIVND (reference sequence). CDR3 in DNA: TGTGCCAGTAGTATCCGGAAGGGGTCCTACGAGCAGTACTTC. Translating gives CASSIRKGSYEQYF.

Notes on this clone: The junction does not match germline at one end; this may be a read error. The V gene is TRBV7-2, the J gene TRBJ2-3; 11 bases map to TRBD2. Per germline, CDR1 SGHTA and CDR2 FQGNSA. The length of the CDR3 is 14 residues. CDR3 protein: CASSVAGGIDTQYF. DNA of the CDR3: TGTGCCAGCAGCGTAGCGGGAGGGATAGATACGCAGTATTTT.